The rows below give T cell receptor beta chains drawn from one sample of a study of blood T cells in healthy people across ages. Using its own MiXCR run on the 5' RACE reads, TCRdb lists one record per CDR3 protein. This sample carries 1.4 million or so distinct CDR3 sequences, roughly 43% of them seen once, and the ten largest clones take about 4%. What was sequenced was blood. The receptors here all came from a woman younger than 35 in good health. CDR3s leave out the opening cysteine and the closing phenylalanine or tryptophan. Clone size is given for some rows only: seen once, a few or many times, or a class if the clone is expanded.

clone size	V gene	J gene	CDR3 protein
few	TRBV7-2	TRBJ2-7	ASSSGPSLYEQY
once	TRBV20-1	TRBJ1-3	SATDPAGGNTIY
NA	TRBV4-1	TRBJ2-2	ASRPGAGENTGELF
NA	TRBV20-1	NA	SARAIGGEGIQY
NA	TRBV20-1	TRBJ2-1	SARDFPGARNEQF
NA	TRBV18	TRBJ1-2	ASSPGQRKTSLSYGYT
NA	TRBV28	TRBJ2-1	ASSRGDSRPYNEQF
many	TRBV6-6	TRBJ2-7	ASASYEQY
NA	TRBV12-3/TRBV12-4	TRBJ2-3	ASSLADLSDTQY
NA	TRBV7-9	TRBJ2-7	ASSSRQYQGTKY
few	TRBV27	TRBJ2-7	ASSSSLAGPFYEQY
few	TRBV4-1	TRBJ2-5	ASSQVWQGSRGQETQY
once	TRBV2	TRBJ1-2	ASSGRVGLVDGYT
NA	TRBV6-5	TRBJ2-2	ASTPDRGKSGELF
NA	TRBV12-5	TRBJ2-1	ASGFFSPSGRGSYNEQF
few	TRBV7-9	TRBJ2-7	ASSLVSGLAYEQY
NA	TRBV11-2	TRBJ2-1	ASRVGSSDEQF
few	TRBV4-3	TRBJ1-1	ASSQGGQVF
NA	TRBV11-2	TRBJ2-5	ASSLGRGGLVSETQY
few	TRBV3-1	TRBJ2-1	ASSQLTPDEQF
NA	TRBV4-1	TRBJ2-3	ASSQVLSLGTQY
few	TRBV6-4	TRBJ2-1	ASSDRGGDDEQF
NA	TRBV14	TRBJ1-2	ASSQDWQGSGYT
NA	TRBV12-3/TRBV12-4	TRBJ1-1	ASSRGQGKTEAF
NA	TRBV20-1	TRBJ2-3	SAWLASDTQY
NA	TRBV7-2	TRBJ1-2	ASSLAHGTYGYT
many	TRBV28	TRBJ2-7	AATLSGRAYEQY
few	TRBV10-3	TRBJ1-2	AISEFYGYT
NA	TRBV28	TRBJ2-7	ASSVSHEQY
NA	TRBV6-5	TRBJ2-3	ASSYSGTRDTQY
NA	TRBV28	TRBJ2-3	ASSLTGWSTDTQY
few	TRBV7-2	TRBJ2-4	ASSPRALAKNIQY
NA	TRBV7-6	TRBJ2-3	ASSWGTSGETDTQY
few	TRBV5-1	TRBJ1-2	ASSLGLLNYGYT
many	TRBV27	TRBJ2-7	ASSSGTGGDEQY
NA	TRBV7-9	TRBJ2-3	ASSFLRPDTQY
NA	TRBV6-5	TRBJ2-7	ASSYGHLSSYNEQY
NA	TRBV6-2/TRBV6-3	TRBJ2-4	ASSLQGIIQY
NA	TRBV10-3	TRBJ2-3	AISEWGLASDTQY
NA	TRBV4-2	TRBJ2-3	ASSQDSPIASTGTQY
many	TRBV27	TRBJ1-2	ASIKLSGARNYGYT
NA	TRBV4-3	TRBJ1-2	ASSQEAAGHGYGYT
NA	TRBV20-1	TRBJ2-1	SASGGNPSYNEQF
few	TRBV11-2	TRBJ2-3	ASSPTLVLAGGPGTQY
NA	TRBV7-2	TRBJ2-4	ASSDLGKKNIQY
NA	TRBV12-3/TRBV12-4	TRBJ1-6	ASSPRQGPLGSPLH
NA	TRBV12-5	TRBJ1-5	ASASGENQPQH
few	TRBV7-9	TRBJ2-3	ASSLSQYTDTQY
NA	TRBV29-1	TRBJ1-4	SVGGRMNEKLF
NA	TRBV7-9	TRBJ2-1	ASSLYGTSYNEQF
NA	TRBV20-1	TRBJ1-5	SASPDGNQPQH
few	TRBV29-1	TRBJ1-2	SVRGLDGYT
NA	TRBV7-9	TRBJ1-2	ASSLREAPINYGYT
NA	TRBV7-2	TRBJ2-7	ASSLGGRSSYEQY